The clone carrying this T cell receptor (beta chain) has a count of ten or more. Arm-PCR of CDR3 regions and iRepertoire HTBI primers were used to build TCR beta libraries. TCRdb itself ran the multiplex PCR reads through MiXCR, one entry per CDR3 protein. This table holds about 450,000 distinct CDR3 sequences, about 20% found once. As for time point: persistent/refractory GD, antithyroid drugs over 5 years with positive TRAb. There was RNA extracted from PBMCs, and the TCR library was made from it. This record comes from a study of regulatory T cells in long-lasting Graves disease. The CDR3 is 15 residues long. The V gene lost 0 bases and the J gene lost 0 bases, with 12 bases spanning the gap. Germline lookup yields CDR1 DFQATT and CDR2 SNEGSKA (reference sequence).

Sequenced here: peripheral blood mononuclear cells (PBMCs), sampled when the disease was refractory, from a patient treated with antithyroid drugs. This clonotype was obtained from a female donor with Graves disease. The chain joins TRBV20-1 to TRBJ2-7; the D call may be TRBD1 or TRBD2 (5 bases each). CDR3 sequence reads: CSAREWGMPSYEQYF. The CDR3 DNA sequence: TGCAGTGCTAGAGAATGGGGGATGCCCTCCTACGAGCAGTACTTC.